A single sample is the source of the 28 T cell receptor beta chains below, sequenced in a study of spatial heterogeneity in lung cancer. What these receptors recognize is not known. Notes on the study in general: Expanded alpha and beta TCR counts within tumors tracked tumor mutation counts.

Noted time point: sample taken at primary tumor resection. TCRdb reprocessed the 5' RACE reads via MiXCR and lists one record per CDR3 protein. The sample gives about 100,000 distinct CDR3 sequences, approximately 4.4% of which show up once; around 20% is in the top ten. The material sequenced was lung tumor tissue, taken at surgery. These receptors were taken from a male donor with early-stage non-small cell lung cancer.

This chain links TRBV10-1 with TRBJ2-7, with D possibly being TRBD1 (6 bases). The CDR3 runs 13 residues. The germline CDR1 and CDR2 sequences are WNHNN and SYGVQD (reference sequence). Trimming took off 4 bases at V and 4 bases at J, with 11 bases between the two ends. The CDR3 sequence: CASSGGPNYEQYF. CDR3 DNA sequence: TGCGCCAGCAGTGGGGGGCCGAATTACGAGCAGTACTTC.

This clonotype was observed many times. This rearrangement joins TRBV5-1 to TRBJ1-1; 8 nucleotides align to TRBD1. The CDR3 runs 14 residues. The V gene's germline CDR1 is SGHRS and CDR2 YFSETQ. V lost 3 bases, J lost 4 bases, and 5 bases stayed unmatched. CDR3 in amino acids: CASSYGQGPTEAFF. The CDR3 coding sequence is TGCGCCAGCAGCTACGGACAGGGCCCCACTGAAGCTTTCTTT.

This clonotype was counted a few times. The chain couples TRBV7-9 to TRBJ2-5, with D unclear. Germline V gene lookup returns CDR1 SEHNR and CDR2 FQNEAQ (reference sequence). The V gene lost 3 bases and the J gene lost 3 bases, with 8 bases spanning the gap. This CDR3 comprises 13 residues. The CDR3: CASSLTEEETQYF. In nucleotides, the CDR3 is TGTGCCAGCAGCTTGACTGAGGAAGAGACCCAGTACTTC.

This clonotype was found many times. The CDR3, as DNA: TGTGCCAGCAGCTTACAAGAAGACGAGACCCAGTACTTC. This codes for CASSLQEDETQYF. The chain is built from TRBV7-9 and TRBJ2-5; D call uncertain. Germline V gene data show CDR1 as SEHNR and CDR2 as FQNEAQ (reference sequence). V gave up 2 bases and J gave up 5 bases, with 9 bases separating them. CDR3 length: 13 residues.

This clonotype has more than one count but fewer than ten. V is TRBV4-1 and J is TRBJ2-4; D is perhaps TRBD1 (6 bases). CDR1 and CDR2 from the germline V gene are MGHRA and YSYEKL. The CDR3 consists of 14 residues. V dropped 4 bases and J dropped 8 bases, with 15 bases sitting between them. The CDR3 protein is CASSRGQFSDIQYF. In DNA, the CDR3 is TGCGCCAGCAGCCGTGGACAGTTCTCGGACATTCAGTACTTC.

This clonotype was counted many times. The chain couples TRBV28 to TRBJ2-7; D ambiguous. CDR3 length equals 12 residues. Germline V gene lookup returns CDR1 MDHEN and CDR2 SYDVKM. Trimming cost V 7 bases and J 6 bases, with 13 bases left between them. The CDR3: CASISNLGEQYF. In nucleotides, the CDR3 is TGTGCCAGCATCTCGAATCTAGGCGAGCAGTACTTC.

This clonotype was picked up many times. The chain couples TRBV28 to TRBJ2-7; a weak D match, TRBD1 (5 bases). Germline V gives CDR1 MDHEN, CDR2 SYDVKM. The CDR3 runs 12 residues. V gave up 8 bases and J gave up 6 bases, with 14 bases separating them. The CDR3 spells CASGIHRLEQYF. The DNA for the CDR3 is TGTGCCAGCGGAATACACAGGCTCGAGCAGTACTTC. Variable domain in full (rest from reference TRBV28 and TRBJ2-7): DVKVTQSSRYLVKRTGEKVFLECVQDMDHENMFWYRQDPGLGLRLIYFSYDVKMKEKGDIPEGYSVSREKKERFSLILESASTNQTSMYLCASGIHRLEQYFGPGTRLTVT.

This sequence joins TRBV28 and TRBJ2-2, with 10 bases fitting TRBD1. Trimming cost V 6 bases and J 7 bases; bases outside gene matches: 11. The germline V gene encodes CDR1 MDHEN and CDR2 SYDVKM. The CDR3 sequence is 16 residues long. The CDR3 DNA is TGTGCCAGCAGACCTTCGCCGGGACAGGGGAACGGGGAGCTGTTTTTT. Translated: CASRPSPGQGNGELFF. The variable domain in full, completed from reference TRBV28 and TRBJ2-2, reads DVKVTQSSRYLVKRTGEKVFLECVQDMDHENMFWYRQDPGLGLRLIYFSYDVKMKEKGDIPEGYSVSREKKERFSLILESASTNQTSMYLCASRPSPGQGNGELFFGEGSRLTVL.

The table lists this clonotype with many counts. This chain joins TRBV27 and TRBJ2-3; 10 nucleotides align to TRBD2. Germline loops: CDR1 MNHEY, CDR2 SMNVEV (reference sequence). The CDR3 sequence is 18 residues long. V was clipped by 0 bases and J by 2 bases; unmatched bases: 8. The CDR3 is CASSLSSASGGYTDTQYF. In DNA form, the CDR3 reads TGTGCCAGCAGTTTATCGTCGGCTAGCGGGGGATACACAGATACGCAGTATTTT.

This clonotype was detected ten times or more. The chain couples TRBV4-1 to TRBJ2-7, with 10 bases matching TRBD2. V dropped 2 bases and J dropped 2; count of bases not matched to a gene: 6. Germline lookup yields CDR1 MGHRA and CDR2 YSYEKL. This CDR3 spans 16 amino acids. The CDR3 reads CASSQYIAGGTYEQYF. The CDR3 DNA is TGCGCCAGCAGCCAATATATAGCGGGAGGCACCTACGAGCAGTACTTC.

This clonotype was detected many times. This rearrangement joins TRBV4-1 to TRBJ2-3; 10 bases are shared with TRBD1. V gave up 2 bases and J gave up 5 bases; unmatched junction bases: 10. CDR3 length equals 17 residues. The germline gives CDR1 MGHRA, CDR2 YSYEKL. CDR3 residues: CASSQIRTGGWEDTQYF. Here the CDR3 DNA reads TGCGCCAGCAGCCAAATCCGGACAGGGGGTTGGGAAGATACGCAGTATTTT.

This clonotype appeared many times. Written as DNA, the CDR3 is TGTGCCATCAGCGGGGGGGGGCCCAATCAGCCCCAGCATTTT. The encoded protein is CAISGGGPNQPQHF. The chain has TRBV10-3 and TRBJ1-5, with D tentatively TRBD1 (6 bases). The CDR3 is made up of 14 amino acids. V gave up 6 bases and J gave up 3 bases, with 12 bases separating them. Germline V lookup: CDR1 ENHRY, CDR2 SYGVKD.

This clonotype was seen ten or more times. The V call is TRBV12-3 or TRBV12-4, the J call TRBJ2-1; weak D call: TRBD2 (5 bases). V lost 1 base, J lost 1 base, and 11 bases lay in between. This CDR3 region has 16 residues. CDR3 sequence reads: CASSLGGPDSYNEQFF. CDR3 nucleotides: TGTGCCAGCAGTTTAGGAGGGCCCGATTCCTACAATGAGCAGTTCTTC.

This clonotype was observed at least ten times. The CDR3 region is CASSRTGVYTEAFF. The DNA of the CDR3 is TGTGCCAGCAGCCGAACCGGGGTATACACTGAAGCTTTCTTT. The J gene is TRBJ1-1, the V gene TRBV11-2; no reliable D call. This CDR3 has 14 amino acids. V lost 5 bases, J lost 3 bases, and 13 bases lay in between. The germline CDR1 and CDR2 sequences are SGHAT and FQNNGV.

In this sample, this clonotype turned up a few times. This chain links TRBV6-2 or TRBV6-3 with TRBJ2-5; D is unresolved. Germline V gene sequence: CDR1 MNHEY, CDR2 SVGEGT. This CDR3 is 12 amino acids long. V shed 4 bases and J shed 4 bases, with 7 bases lying between them. In DNA form, the CDR3 reads TGTGCCAGCAGTTCGGTCGGAGAGACCCAGTACTTC. It yields the protein CASSSVGETQYF.

This clonotype was seen repeatedly, ten times or more. This chain connects TRBV28 to TRBJ2-1; D gene ambiguous. The V gene lost 0 bases and the J gene lost 3 bases, with 9 bases spanning the gap. This CDR3 contains 15 residues. CDR1 is MDHEN, CDR2 SYDVKM, per germline. CDR3 in amino acids: CASSLWTSYYNEQFF. The CDR3, as DNA: TGTGCCAGCAGTTTATGGACCTCTTACTACAATGAGCAGTTCTTC.

The CDR3 bases are TGTGCCAGCGGAGGCGGTCCGAACACCGGGGAGCTGTTTTTT. Its translation: CASGGGPNTGELFF. J is TRBJ2-2 and V is TRBV11-3, with D possibly matching TRBD2 (5 bases). Trimming took 8 bases from V and 0 from J, leaving 10 bases between them. CDR3 size: 14 residues. The germline V gene encodes CDR1 SGHNT and CDR2 YENEEA.

To note about this clonotype: A read error may be the cause here, since a much bigger clone is one base away. The rearrangement links TRBV9 to TRBJ2-3; 7 nucleotides match TRBD2. The length of the CDR3 is 16 residues. Germline CDR1 is SGDLS and CDR2 is YYNGEE. Trimming cost V 3 bases and J 2 bases; bases outside gene matches: 9. The CDR3 sequence is CASSDFIAGNTDTQYF. CDR3 sequence (DNA): TGTGCCAGCAGCGATTTCATAGCGGGCAACACAGATACGCAGTATTTT. The full variable domain, rest sourced from reference TRBV9 and TRBJ2-3, is DSGVTQTPKHLITATGQRVTLRCSPRSGDLSVYWYQQSLDQGLQFLIQYYNGEERAKGNILERFSAQQFPDLHSELNLSSLELGDSALYFCASSDFIAGNTDTQYFGPGTRLTVL.

This clonotype occurred many times. The chain employs TRBV5-4 and TRBJ1-1, with a possible D match to TRBD1 (5 bases). This CDR3 region has 15 residues. Germline CDR1 and CDR2: SGHNT and YYREEE (reference sequence). V lost 4 bases, J lost 3 bases, and 16 bases lay in between. CDR3 loop: CASSLDAGLDTEAFF. Written as DNA, the CDR3 is TGTGCCAGCAGCCTGGATGCGGGGCTTGACACTGAAGCTTTCTTT.

This clonotype was seen repeatedly, ten times or more. The chain is built from TRBV7-2 and TRBJ1-3; no definite D call. Trimming stripped 0 bases from V and 0 bases from J, with 9 bases between. The germline CDR1 and CDR2 sequences are SGHTA and FQGNSA. CDR3 length: 16 amino acids. The CDR3 nucleotides are TGTGCCAGCAGCTTAGCATCTCCGGGCTCTGGAAACACCATATATTTT. This translates into CASSLASPGSGNTIYF.

This clonotype appeared many times. The CDR3 DNA reads as TGTGCCTGGAGACAGGGAATGGCAGATACGCAGTATTTT. The encoded protein is CAWRQGMADTQYF. The rearrangement uses TRBV30 and TRBJ2-3, with a possible D match to TRBD1 (6 bases). The germline V and J ends were trimmed by 3 bases and 4 bases, with 11 bases remaining between them. This CDR3 has 13 amino acids. The germline gives CDR1 GTSNPN, CDR2 SVGIG (reference sequence).

This clonotype was observed at least ten times. V and J are TRBV28 and TRBJ2-1; D is ambiguous. Deletions cut 7 bases from V and 9 bases from J, with 34 bases between. The CDR3 extends over 19 amino acids. Germline V gene sequence: CDR1 MDHEN, CDR2 SYDVKM. CDR3 coding DNA: TGTGCCAGCACGGGTCCCCCCCAGACAAAGAGCAACTCCATCGGTGAGCAGTTCTTC. It translates to CASTGPPQTKSNSIGEQFF.

This clonotype was observed at least ten times. The V gene is TRBV6-5, the J gene TRBJ2-5; maybe TRBD1 (6 bases). The CDR3 is 16 amino acids. The germline V gene encodes CDR1 MNHEY and CDR2 SVGAGI. V lost 2 bases and J 2 bases, leaving 15 bases between the germline ends. The CDR3 bases are TGTGCCAGCAGTTACGGTTCGGGACACCTACAAGAGACCCAGTACTTC. It yields the protein CASSYGSGHLQETQYF.

Relative to its sample, this clonotype is medium-sized (0.01 to 0.1%). The chain employs TRBV28 and TRBJ2-7; 9 nucleotides align to TRBD2. There are 14 residues in the CDR3. CDR1 and CDR2 from the germline V gene are MDHEN and SYDVKM. V lost 5 bases and J lost 6; bases outside the gene matches: 8. The CDR3 nucleotides read TGTGCCAGCAGTAACCTAGCGGGACCGGGCGAGCAGTACTTC. It specifies CASSNLAGPGEQYF. The full variable domain, rest sourced from reference TRBV28 and TRBJ2-7, is DVKVTQSSRYLVKRTGEKVFLECVQDMDHENMFWYRQDPGLGLRLIYFSYDVKMKEKGDIPEGYSVSREKKERFSLILESASTNQTSMYLCASSNLAGPGEQYFGPGTRLTVT.

The table lists this clonotype with many counts. This chain uses TRBV27 with TRBJ2-6; D remains ambiguous. The CDR3 spans 18 residues. Trimming removed 4 bases at V and 2 bases at J, with 18 bases between. Germline loops: CDR1 MNHEY, CDR2 SMNVEV (reference sequence). The CDR3 loop reads CASSSPARFVAGANVLTF. In nucleotides, the CDR3 is TGTGCCAGCAGTTCTCCGGCAAGGTTCGTCGCTGGGGCCAACGTCCTGACTTTC.

The V call is TRBV7-9, the J call TRBJ2-5, with TRBD2 matching 7 bases. The CDR3 has 20 residues. The V and J ends lost 5 bases and 2 bases, in that order; junction bases with no gene match: 23. Germline V gene data show CDR1 as SEHNR and CDR2 as FQNEAQ (reference sequence). The CDR3 DNA follows: TGTGCCAGCAGCCCTTACCCCGCCTCCTGGGAGGGAGGTCGGCAAGAGACCCAGTACTTC. This gives the protein CASSPYPASWEGGRQETQYF. Complete variable domain (other parts from reference TRBV7-9 and TRBJ2-5): DTGVSQNPRHKITKRGQNVTFRCDPISEHNRLYWYRQTLGQGPEFLTYFQNEAQLEKSRLLSDRFSAERPKGSFSTLEIQRTEQGDSAMYLCASSPYPASWEGGRQETQYFGPGTRLLVL.

This clonotype was recorded many times. The V gene is TRBV12-3 or TRBV12-4, the J gene TRBJ2-7; the D is unclear. The CDR3 has 13 residues. V was pared by 6 bases and J by 1 base, with 10 bases between. CDR3 in DNA: TGTGCCAGCAGCACGACACATTCCTACGAGCAGTACTTC. Translated, it gives CASSTTHSYEQYF.

This clonotype has more than one count but fewer than ten. This chain joins TRBV12-3 or TRBV12-4 and TRBJ2-1; 10 bases agree with TRBD2. This CDR3 region has 19 residues. Germline trimming cut 8 bases from V and 2 bases from J; bases unmatched to any gene: 18. The CDR3 is CASVLTVILAGRTYNEQFF. The CDR3, as DNA: TGTGCCAGCGTCCTAACGGTCATACTAGCGGGACGGACCTACAATGAGCAGTTCTTC.